This record covers a single T cell receptor (beta chain). Clones were sequenced by immunoSEQ multiplex PCR, and TCRdb holds only the in-frame ones, with some missing. Here the sample spans about 250,000 clones, approximately 89% being singletons. The study recruited people aged roughly 18 to 100 years across approximately 23 US areas. The data derive from a study of blood T cell repertoires in COVID-19. The overall study: The analysed material was cDNA or gDNA that came from T cells, B-cell-depleted T cells, or PBMCs.

The clonotype comes from a woman in her thirties or forties who had been exposed to COVID-19. Sequences were obtained from PBMCs or T cells enriched from blood (not recorded which).

CDR3 in amino acids: CASSPGPGRTEAFF. The CDR3 bases are TGTGCCAGCAGTCCTGGACCAGGGCGAACTGAAGCTTTCTTT. The V gene is TRBV7-3, the J gene TRBJ1-1; D is perhaps TRBD1 (5 bases). CDR1 is SGHTA and CDR2 is FQGTGA in the germline V gene. V was pared by 6 bases and J by 5 bases, with 16 bases between. The CDR3 sequence is 14 residues long.